This TCR beta chain was captured in a study of T cell responses to AZD1222 COVID-19 vaccine. The study's findings and limits: In a largely white British group with more females than males, clonal diversity was possibly underestimated. Spike regions recognized by vaccine-associated CD4 TCRs spanned the protein, led by 160-218 and 743-854. Repertoires in all cases were sampled only once the peak T cell response had passed.

From germline, CDR1 is SGHTA and CDR2 FQGNSA. The V segment lost 4 bases and the J segment 6 bases; nucleotides outside the gene matches: 5. CDR3 length: 16 amino acids. Regarding this clone: The antigen remains unidentified.

Sequencing was performed with immunoSEQ multiplex PCR; in TCRdb, only in-frame clones are kept and a portion is missing. The sample holds approximately 140,000 clones, 90% seen once. This sequence joins TRBV7-2 and TRBJ2-1; the match to TRBD2 covers 14 bases. This sample comprised peripheral blood, obtained 28 days after the second AZD1222 dose. This TCR was recovered from an adult who received the AZD1222 COVID-19 vaccine. The CDR3 loop is CASSSTSGRGVNEQFF. CDR3 coding DNA: TGTGCCAGCAGCTCGACTAGCGGGAGGGGGGTCAATGAGCAGTTCTTC.